This entry lists 8 T cell receptor beta chains sequenced from one sample in a study of monozygotic twins with inflammatory bowel disease. TCRdb reworked the 5' RACE reads into one entry per CDR3 protein, no DNA. This sample's table reports 350,000 to 500,000 distinct CDR3 sequences. Sequencing was performed on blood. These receptors came from a human donor with ulcerative colitis or Crohn's disease, or a healthy co-twin of an affected twin (not recorded which).

The chain couples TRBV18 to TRBJ2-7; the D call from TCRdb, TRBD1, cannot be confirmed without DNA. This CDR3 comprises 15 residues. Per germline, CDR1 KGHSH and CDR2 LQKENI. The CDR3 spells CASSIDRGLTPNQYF.

The chain is built from TRBV6-5 and TRBJ2-2; TCRdb gives TRBD1 as the D gene, but with no DNA this cannot be confirmed. The CDR3 runs to 17 residues. Germline CDR1 and CDR2: MNHEY and SVGAGI. This CDR3 is CASSYDRSGGRTGELFF.

The chain uses TRBV18 and TRBJ2-1; the D gene TCRdb calls, TRBD1, cannot be checked with no DNA. Germline V gene data show CDR1 as KGHSH and CDR2 as LQKENI. This CDR3 comprises 15 residues. CDR3 loop: CASSPETGSYNEQFF.

The chain uses TRBV5-1 and TRBJ2-1; no DNA is available, so the TRBD1 call from TCRdb remains unchecked. The CDR3 totals 12 residues. Germline V lookup: CDR1 SGHRS, CDR2 YFSETQ. The CDR3 reads CASSLVGQEQFF.

V usage is TRBV11-2 and J usage is TRBJ1-1; as DNA is missing, the TRBD1 call by TCRdb cannot be tested. The germline gives CDR1 SGHAT, CDR2 FQNNGV. The CDR3 spans 12 residues. The CDR3 region is CASSLVSQGAFF.

The chain couples TRBV18 to TRBJ2-6; TCRdb's D gene call, TRBD1, goes unchecked for lack of DNA. This CDR3 has 17 amino acids. Germline-derived CDR1 and CDR2 are KGHSH and LQKENI. Here the CDR3 reads CASSPGQGLSGANVLTF.

V usage is TRBV3-1 and J usage is TRBJ2-4; TCRdb's D call of TRBD2 is untestable without DNA. This CDR3 contains 19 residues. CDR1 LGHDT and CDR2 YNNKEL come from the germline V gene (reference sequence). CDR3 region: CASSRSHTSGGVAKNIQYF. Supplemented by reference TRBV3-1 and TRBJ2-4, the full variable domain reads DTAVSQTPKYLVTQMGNDKSIKCEQNLGHDTMYWYKQDSKKFLKIMFSYNNKELIINETVPNRFSPKSPDKAHLNLHINSLELGDSAVYFCASSRSHTSGGVAKNIQYFGAGTRLSVL.

J is TRBJ2-7 and V is TRBV24-1. This CDR3 is built from 13 residues. From germline, CDR1 is KGHDR and CDR2 SFDVKD. CDR3 sequence: CATSDPGTYEQYF.